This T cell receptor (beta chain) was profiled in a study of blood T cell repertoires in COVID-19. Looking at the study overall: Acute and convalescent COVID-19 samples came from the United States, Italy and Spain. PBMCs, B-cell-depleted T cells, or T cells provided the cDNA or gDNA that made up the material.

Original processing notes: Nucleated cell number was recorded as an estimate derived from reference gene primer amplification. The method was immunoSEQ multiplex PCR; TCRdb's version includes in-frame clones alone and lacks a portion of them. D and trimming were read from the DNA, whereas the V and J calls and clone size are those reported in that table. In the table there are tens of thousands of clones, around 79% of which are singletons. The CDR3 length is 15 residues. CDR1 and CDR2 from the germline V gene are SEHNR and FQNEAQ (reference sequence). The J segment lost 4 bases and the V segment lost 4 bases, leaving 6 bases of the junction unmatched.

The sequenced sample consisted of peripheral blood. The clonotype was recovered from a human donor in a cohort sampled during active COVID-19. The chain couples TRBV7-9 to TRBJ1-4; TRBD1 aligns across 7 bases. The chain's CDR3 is CASSYPGTVNEKLFF. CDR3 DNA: TGTGCCAGCAGCTACCCCGGGACAGTTAATGAAAAACTGTTTTTT.